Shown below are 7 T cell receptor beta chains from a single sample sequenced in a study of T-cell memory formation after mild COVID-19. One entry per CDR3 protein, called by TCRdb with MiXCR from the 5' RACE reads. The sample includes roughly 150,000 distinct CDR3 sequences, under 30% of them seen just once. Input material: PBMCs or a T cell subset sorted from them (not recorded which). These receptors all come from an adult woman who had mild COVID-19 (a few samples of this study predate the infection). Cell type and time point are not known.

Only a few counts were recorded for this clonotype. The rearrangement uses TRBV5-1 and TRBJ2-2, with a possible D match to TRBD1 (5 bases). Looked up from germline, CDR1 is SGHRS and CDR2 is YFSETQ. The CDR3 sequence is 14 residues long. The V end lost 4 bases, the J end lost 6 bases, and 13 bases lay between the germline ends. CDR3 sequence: CASSHQGIAGELFF. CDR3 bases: TGCGCCAGCAGCCATCAGGGTATAGCCGGGGAGCTGTTTTTT. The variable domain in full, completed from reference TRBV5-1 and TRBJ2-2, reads KAGVTQTPRYLIKTRGQQVTLSCSPISGHRSVSWYQQTPGQGLQFLFEYFSETQRNKGNFPGRFSGRQFSNSRSEMNVSTLELGDSALYLCASSHQGIAGELFFGEGSRLTVL.

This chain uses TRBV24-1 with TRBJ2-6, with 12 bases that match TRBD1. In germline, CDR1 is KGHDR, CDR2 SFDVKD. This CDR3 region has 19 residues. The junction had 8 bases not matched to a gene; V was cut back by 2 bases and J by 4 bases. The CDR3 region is CATSDYPGQGAEGANVLTF. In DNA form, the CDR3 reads TGTGCCACCAGTGATTATCCGGGACAGGGGGCGGAAGGGGCCAACGTCCTGACTTTC.

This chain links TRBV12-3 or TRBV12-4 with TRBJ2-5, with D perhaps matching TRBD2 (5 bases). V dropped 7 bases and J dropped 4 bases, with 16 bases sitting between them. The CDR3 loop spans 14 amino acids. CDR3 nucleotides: TGTGCCAGCACCACACCAGCGGATCCAGAGACCCAGTACTTC. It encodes CASTTPADPETQYF.

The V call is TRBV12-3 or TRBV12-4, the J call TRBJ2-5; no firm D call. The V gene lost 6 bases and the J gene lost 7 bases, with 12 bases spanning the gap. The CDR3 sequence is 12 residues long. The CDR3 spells CASRAPDGTQYF. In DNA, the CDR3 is TGTGCCAGCAGGGCGCCGGATGGGACCCAGTACTTC.

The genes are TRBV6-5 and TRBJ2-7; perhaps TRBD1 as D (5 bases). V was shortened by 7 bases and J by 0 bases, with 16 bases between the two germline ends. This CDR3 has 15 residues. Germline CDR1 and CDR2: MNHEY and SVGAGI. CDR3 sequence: CASTPTESTSYEQYF. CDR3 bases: TGTGCCAGCACCCCGACAGAATCCACCTCCTACGAGCAGTACTTC.

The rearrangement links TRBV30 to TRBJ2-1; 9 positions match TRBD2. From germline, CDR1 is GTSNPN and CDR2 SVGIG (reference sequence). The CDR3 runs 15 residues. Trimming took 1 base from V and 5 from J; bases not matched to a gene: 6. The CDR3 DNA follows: TGTGCCTGGAGTGAGCCTAGCGGGGCCAACAATGAGCAGTTCTTC. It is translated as CAWSEPSGANNEQFF.

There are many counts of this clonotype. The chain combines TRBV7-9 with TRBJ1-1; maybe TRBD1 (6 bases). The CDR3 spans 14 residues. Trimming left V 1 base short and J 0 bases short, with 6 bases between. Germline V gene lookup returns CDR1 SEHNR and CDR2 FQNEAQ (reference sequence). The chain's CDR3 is CASSLGGLNTEAFF. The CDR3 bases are TGTGCCAGCAGCTTAGGGGGGCTGAACACTGAAGCTTTCTTT.